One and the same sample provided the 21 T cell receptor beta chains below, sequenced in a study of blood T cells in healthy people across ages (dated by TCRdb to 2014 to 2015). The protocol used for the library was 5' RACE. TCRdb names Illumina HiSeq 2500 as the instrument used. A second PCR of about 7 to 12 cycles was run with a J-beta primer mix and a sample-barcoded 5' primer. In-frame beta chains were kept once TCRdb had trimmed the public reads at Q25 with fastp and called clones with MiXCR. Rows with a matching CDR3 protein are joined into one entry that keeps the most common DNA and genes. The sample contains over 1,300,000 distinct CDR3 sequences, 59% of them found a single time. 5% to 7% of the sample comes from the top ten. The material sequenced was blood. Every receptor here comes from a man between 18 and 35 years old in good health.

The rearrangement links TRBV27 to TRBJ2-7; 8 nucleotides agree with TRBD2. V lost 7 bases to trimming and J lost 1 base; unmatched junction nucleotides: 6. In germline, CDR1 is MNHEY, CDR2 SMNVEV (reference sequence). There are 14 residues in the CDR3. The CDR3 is CASMVSGASYEQYF. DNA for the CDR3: TGTGCCAGCATGGTTAGCGGGGCTTCCTACGAGCAGTACTTC.

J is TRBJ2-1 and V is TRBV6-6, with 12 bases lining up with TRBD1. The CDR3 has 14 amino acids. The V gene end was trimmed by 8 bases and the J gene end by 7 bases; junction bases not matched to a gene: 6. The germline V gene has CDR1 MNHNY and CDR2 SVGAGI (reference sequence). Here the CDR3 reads CASVRDRGHNEQFF. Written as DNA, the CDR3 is TGTGCCAGCGTGCGGGACAGGGGGCATAATGAGCAGTTCTTC.

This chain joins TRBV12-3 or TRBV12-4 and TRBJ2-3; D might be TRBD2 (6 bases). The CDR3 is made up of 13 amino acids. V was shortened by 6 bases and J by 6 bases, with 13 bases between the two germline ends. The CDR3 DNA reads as TGTGCCAGCAGCCCCCCAGGAGGGGATACGCAGTATTTT. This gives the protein CASSPPGGDTQYF.

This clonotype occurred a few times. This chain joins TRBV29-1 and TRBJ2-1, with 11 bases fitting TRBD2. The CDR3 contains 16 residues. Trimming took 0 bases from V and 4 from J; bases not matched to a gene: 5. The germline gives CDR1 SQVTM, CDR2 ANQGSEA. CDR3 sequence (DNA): TGCAGCGTTGAAGAAGGGGGACTAGCGGAATACAATGAGCAGTTCTTC. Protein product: CSVEEGGLAEYNEQFF.

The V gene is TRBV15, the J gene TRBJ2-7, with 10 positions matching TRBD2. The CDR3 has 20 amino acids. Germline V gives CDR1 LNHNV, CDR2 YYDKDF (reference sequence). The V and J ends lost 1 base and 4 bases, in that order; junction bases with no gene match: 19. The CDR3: CATSRVLRMASGSVEYEQYF. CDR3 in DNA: TGTGCCACCAGCAGAGTATTGAGGATGGCTAGCGGGAGTGTCGAGTACGAGCAGTACTTC.

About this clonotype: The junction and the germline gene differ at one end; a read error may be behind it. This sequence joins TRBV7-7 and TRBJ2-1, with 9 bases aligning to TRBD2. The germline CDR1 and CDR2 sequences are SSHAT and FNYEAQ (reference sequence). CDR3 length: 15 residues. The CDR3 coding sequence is TGTGCTAGCAGCTTGCTTAGCGGGGGAGAAAATGAGCAGTTCTTC. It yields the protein CASSLLSGGENEQFF.

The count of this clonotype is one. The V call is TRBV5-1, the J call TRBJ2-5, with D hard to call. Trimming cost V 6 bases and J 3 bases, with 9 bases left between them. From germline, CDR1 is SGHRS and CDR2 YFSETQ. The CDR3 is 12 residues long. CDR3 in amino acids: CASIDGEETQYF. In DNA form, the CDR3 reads TGCGCCAGCATAGACGGAGAAGAGACCCAGTACTTC.

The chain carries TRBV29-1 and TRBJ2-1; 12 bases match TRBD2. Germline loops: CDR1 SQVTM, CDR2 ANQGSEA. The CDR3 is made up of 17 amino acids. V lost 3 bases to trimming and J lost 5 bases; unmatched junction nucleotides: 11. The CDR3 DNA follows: TGCAGCGTTGATGGAACCCCTAGCGGGAGGGCCGACAATGAGCAGTTCTTC. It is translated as CSVDGTPSGRADNEQFF.

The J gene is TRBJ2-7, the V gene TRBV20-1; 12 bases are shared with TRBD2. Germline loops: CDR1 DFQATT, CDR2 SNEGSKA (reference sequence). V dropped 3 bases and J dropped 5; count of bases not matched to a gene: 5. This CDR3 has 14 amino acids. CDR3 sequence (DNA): TGCAGTGCTAGTAGGACTAGCGGGAATCACGAGCAGTACTTC. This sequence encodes CSASRTSGNHEQYF.

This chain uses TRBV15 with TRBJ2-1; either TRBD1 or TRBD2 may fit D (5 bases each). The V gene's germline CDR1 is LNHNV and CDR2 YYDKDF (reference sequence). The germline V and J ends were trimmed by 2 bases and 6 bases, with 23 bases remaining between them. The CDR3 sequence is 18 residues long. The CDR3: CATSRNPYHRGVGNEQFF. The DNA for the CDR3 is TGTGCCACCAGCAGAAACCCATACCACCGAGGGGTGGGCAATGAGCAGTTCTTC.

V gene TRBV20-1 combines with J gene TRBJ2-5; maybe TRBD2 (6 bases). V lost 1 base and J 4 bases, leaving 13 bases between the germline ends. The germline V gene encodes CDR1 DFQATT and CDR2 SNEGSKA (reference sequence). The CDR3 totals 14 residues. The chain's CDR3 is CSARVGGGGETQYF. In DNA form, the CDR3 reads TGCAGTGCTAGAGTGGGGGGTGGGGGAGAGACCCAGTACTTC.

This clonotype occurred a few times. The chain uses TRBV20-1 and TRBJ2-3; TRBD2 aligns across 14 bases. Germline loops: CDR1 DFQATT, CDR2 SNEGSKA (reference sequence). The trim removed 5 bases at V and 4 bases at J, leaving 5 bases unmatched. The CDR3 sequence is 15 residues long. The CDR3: CSAVGTSGGADTQYF. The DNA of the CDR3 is TGCAGTGCTGTCGGGACTAGCGGGGGAGCAGATACGCAGTATTTT.

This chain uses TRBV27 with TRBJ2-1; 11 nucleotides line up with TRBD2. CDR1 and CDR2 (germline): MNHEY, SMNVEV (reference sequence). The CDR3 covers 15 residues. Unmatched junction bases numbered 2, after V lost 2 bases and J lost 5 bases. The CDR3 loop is CASSLPSGGNNEQFF. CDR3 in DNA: TGTGCCAGCAGTTTACCTAGCGGGGGGAACAATGAGCAGTTCTTC.

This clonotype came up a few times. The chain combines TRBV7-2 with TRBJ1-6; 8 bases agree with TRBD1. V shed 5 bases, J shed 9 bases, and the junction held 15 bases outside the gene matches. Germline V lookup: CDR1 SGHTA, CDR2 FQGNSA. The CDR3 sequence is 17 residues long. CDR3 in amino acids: CASSTPDRTGWSSPLHF. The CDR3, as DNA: TGTGCCAGCAGCACGCCGGACCGGACAGGGTGGAGTTCACCCCTCCACTTT. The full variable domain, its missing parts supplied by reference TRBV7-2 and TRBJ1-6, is GAGVSQSPSNKVTEKGKDVELRCDPISGHTALYWYRQSLGQGLEFLIYFQGNSAPDKSGLPSDRFSAERTGGSVSTLTIQRTQQEDSAVYLCASSTPDRTGWSSPLHFGNGTRLTVT.

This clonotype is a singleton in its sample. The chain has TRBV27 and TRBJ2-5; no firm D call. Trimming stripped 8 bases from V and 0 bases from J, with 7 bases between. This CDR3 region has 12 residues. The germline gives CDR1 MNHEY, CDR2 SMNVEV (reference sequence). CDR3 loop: CASWAYQETQYF. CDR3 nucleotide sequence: TGTGCCAGCTGGGCATACCAAGAGACCCAGTACTTC.

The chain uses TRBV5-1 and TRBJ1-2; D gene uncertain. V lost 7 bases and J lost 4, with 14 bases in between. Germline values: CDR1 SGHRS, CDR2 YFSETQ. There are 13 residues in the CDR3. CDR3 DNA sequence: TGCGCCAGCCAGGACGAGAAGTTCTATGGCTACACCTTC. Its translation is CASQDEKFYGYTF.

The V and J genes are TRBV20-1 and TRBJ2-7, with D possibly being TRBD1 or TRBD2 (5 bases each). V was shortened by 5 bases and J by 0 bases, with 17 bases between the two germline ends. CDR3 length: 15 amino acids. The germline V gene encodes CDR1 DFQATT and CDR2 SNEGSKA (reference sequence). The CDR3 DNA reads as TGCAGTGCTCATGACCCCGGGACCGCCTCCTACGAGCAGTACTTC. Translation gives CSAHDPGTASYEQYF.

The CDR3 region is CAISEPPRRDRVTDTQYF. The DNA for the CDR3 is TGTGCCATCAGTGAGCCCCCCCGGAGGGACAGGGTTACAGATACGCAGTATTTT. The rearrangement joins TRBV10-3 to TRBJ2-3; 9 nucleotides match TRBD1. Germline CDR1 is ENHRY and CDR2 is SYGVKD. The CDR3 length is 18 residues. Germline trimming cut 2 bases from V and 3 bases from J; bases unmatched to any gene: 12.

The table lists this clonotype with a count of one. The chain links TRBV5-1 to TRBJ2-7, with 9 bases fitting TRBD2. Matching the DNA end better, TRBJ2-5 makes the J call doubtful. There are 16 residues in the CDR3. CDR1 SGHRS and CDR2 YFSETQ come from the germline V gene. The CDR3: CASSLGRKAGGETQYF. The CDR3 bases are TGCGCCAGCAGCTTGGGTCGGAAAGCGGGAGGAGAGACCCAGTACTTC.

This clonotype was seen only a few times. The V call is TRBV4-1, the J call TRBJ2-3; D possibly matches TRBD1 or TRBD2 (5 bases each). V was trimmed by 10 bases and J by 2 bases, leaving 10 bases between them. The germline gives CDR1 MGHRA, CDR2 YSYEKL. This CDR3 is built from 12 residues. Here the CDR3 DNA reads TGCGCCACTAGGGACCACACAGATACGCAGTATTTT. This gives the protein CATRDHTDTQYF.

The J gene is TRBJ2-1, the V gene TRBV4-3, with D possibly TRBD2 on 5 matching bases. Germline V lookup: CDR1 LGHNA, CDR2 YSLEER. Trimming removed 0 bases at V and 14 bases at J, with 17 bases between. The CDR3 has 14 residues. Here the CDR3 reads CASSQDRRGSGEFF. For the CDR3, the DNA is TGCGCCAGCAGCCAAGATCGACGGGGATCCGGTGAGTTCTTC.